One sample yielded the 17 T cell receptor beta chains listed below, sequenced in a study of OX40 agonist ivuxolimab in advanced cancers. Assay used: immunoSEQ multiplex PCR; TCRdb lists only in-frame clones, some missing. Altogether 55,000 to 75,000 clones are present, approximately 84% being singletons, with the ten largest covering about 2.5%. Specimen: CD4+ or CD8+ T cells sorted from blood, collected in a trial of the OX40 agonist ivuxolimab. Receptors were obtained from an adult with an advanced solid tumor such as melanoma, head and neck, liver or kidney cancer.

The chain links TRBV6-6 to TRBJ1-2; D is undetermined. Germline V gives CDR1 MNHNY, CDR2 SVGAGI (reference sequence). The CDR3 spans 12 residues. The V end lost 8 bases, the J end lost 4 bases, and 11 bases lay between the germline ends. Here the CDR3 reads CASSDGSYGYTF. The DNA for the CDR3 is TGTGCCAGCTCCGACGGGAGCTATGGCTACACCTTC.

In nucleotides, the CDR3 is TGTGCCAGCAGCTTAGTAGCGGGGGATTTGTCACCCTACGAGCAGTACTTC. It is translated as CASSLVAGDLSPYEQYF. V usage is TRBV7-2 and J usage is TRBJ2-7; 9 bases are shared with TRBD2. With V trimmed by 1 base and J by 2 bases, 9 bases remained unmatched. There are 17 residues in the CDR3. The germline gives CDR1 SGHTA, CDR2 FQGNSA.

The chain is built from TRBV12-5 and TRBJ2-3; D unclear. V was cut by 3 bases and J by 0 bases, with 7 bases left in between. CDR1 and CDR2 from the germline V gene are LGHNT and FRNRAP. CDR3 length: 14 residues. Here the CDR3 reads CASGFQHSTDTQYF. The CDR3 region has the DNA TGTGCTAGTGGTTTCCAGCATAGCACAGATACGCAGTATTTT.

The rearrangement joins TRBV4-3 to TRBJ1-2; no clear D gene. CDR1 and CDR2 (germline): LGHNA, YSLEER. Trimming shortened V by 2 bases and J by 3 bases, and 7 bases separated the two germline ends. This CDR3 is 13 amino acids long. The CDR3 DNA reads as TGCGCCAGCAGCCAAAGGAGGGACTATGGCTACACCTTC. Translation: CASSQRRDYGYTF.

The chain joins TRBV5-4 to TRBJ2-1; TRBD1 might be the D (5 bases). Germline CDR1 and CDR2: SGHNT and YYREEE (reference sequence). V lost 0 bases and J lost 2, with 9 bases in between. This CDR3 has 15 amino acids. CDR3 sequence reads: CASSLAGSTYNEQFF. The CDR3 nucleotides are TGTGCCAGCAGCTTGGCAGGGTCCACCTACAATGAGCAGTTCTTC.

V gene TRBV7-2 combines with J gene TRBJ2-1; TRBD1 or TRBD2 may be the D gene (6 bases each). V lost 6 bases, J lost 0 bases, and 9 bases lay in between. This CDR3 is 14 amino acids long. Germline V gene lookup returns CDR1 SGHTA and CDR2 FQGNSA. The CDR3 reads CASRGGSSYNEQFF. The CDR3 DNA follows: TGTGCCAGCAGAGGGGGGAGCTCCTACAATGAGCAGTTCTTC.

V gene TRBV5-6 combines with J gene TRBJ1-6; the D gene is possibly TRBD1 (6 bases). V was cut by 0 bases and J by 4 bases, with 8 bases left in between. Germline CDR1 and CDR2: SGHDT and YYEEEE. The CDR3 covers 15 residues. The CDR3 sequence is CASSLVDSYNSPLHF. For the CDR3, the DNA is TGTGCCAGCAGCTTGGTGGACAGTTATAATTCACCCCTCCACTTT.

V gene TRBV5-1 combines with J gene TRBJ2-1; D is uncertain. The CDR3 extends over 15 amino acids. Germline CDR1 reads SGHRS; CDR2 reads YFSETQ. V was clipped by 1 base and J by 6 bases, with 14 bases between them. The CDR3 DNA is TGCGCCAGCAGCTTGACTGCGGATCCATCCAATGAGCAGTTCTTC. Translated: CASSLTADPSNEQFF.

The chain carries TRBV7-3 and TRBJ1-1; a possible D gene is TRBD1 (6 bases). CDR3 length: 14 amino acids. V was cut by 0 bases and J by 6 bases, with 11 bases left in between. Looked up from germline, CDR1 is SGHTA and CDR2 is FQGTGA. In DNA, the CDR3 is TGTGCCAGCAGCTTAACCGCCGGGGGCGCTGAAGCTTTCTTT. It yields the protein CASSLTAGGAEAFF. Full variable domain (rest looked up from reference TRBV7-3 and TRBJ1-1): GAGVSQTPSNKVTEKGKYVELRCDPISGHTALYWYRQSLGQGPEFLIYFQGTGAADDSGLPNDRFFAVRPEGSVSTLKIQRTERGDSAVYLCASSLTAGGAEAFFGQGTRLTVV.

The chain employs TRBV9 and TRBJ1-3; no clear D. Germline assignment: CDR1 SGDLS and CDR2 YYNGEE. The V gene lost 4 bases and the J gene lost 8 bases, with 10 bases spanning the gap. The CDR3 runs to 12 residues. The CDR3 sequence is CASSPRWDTIYF. The CDR3, as DNA: TGTGCCAGCAGCCCCCGGTGGGACACCATATATTTT.

V is TRBV28 and J is TRBJ2-7, with D possibly TRBD1 on 6 matching bases. The CDR3 runs 13 residues. Germline CDR1 and CDR2: MDHEN and SYDVKM. Trimming stripped 7 bases from V and 6 bases from J, with 16 bases between. The CDR3 protein is CASNPSRGGEQYF. In DNA form, the CDR3 reads TGTGCCAGCAACCCCTCCAGGGGCGGCGAGCAGTACTTC. Full variable domain (outside the CDR3, taken from reference TRBV28 and TRBJ2-7): DVKVTQSSRYLVKRTGEKVFLECVQDMDHENMFWYRQDPGLGLRLIYFSYDVKMKEKGDIPEGYSVSREKKERFSLILESASTNQTSMYLCASNPSRGGEQYFGPGTRLTVT.

This chain joins TRBV5-5 and TRBJ2-5, with 7 bases aligning to TRBD1. In germline, CDR1 is SGHKS, CDR2 YYEKEE (reference sequence). The CDR3 runs to 14 residues. The V and J ends lost 2 bases and 5 bases, in that order; junction bases with no gene match: 6. The CDR3 sequence: CASSLAGTAETQYF. The DNA of the CDR3 is TGTGCCAGCAGCTTAGCCGGGACAGCGGAGACCCAGTACTTC.

The rearrangement uses TRBV2 and TRBJ1-2; maybe TRBD1 (5 bases). The length of the CDR3 is 13 residues. V was pared by 6 bases and J by 7 bases, with 15 bases between. Germline CDR1 and CDR2: SNHLY and FYNNEI. The CDR3 sequence: CASSPPGSSGYTF. In nucleotides, the CDR3 is TGTGCCAGCAGCCCCCCAGGGTCGTCTGGCTACACCTTC.

The V and J genes are TRBV5-1 and TRBJ1-1; tentatively, D is TRBD1 (5 bases). The V and J ends lost 1 base and 1 base respectively, with 11 bases between them. CDR3 length: 15 amino acids. From germline, CDR1 is SGHRS and CDR2 YFSETQ. The CDR3 DNA is TGCGCCAGCAGCTTGTTCGCCGGGGCGAACACTGAAGCTTTCTTT. As protein: CASSLFAGANTEAFF.

A note on this clone: At one end, the junction sequence differs from germline, possibly due to a read error. The V call is TRBV7-9, the J call TRBJ2-3, with a weak D call TRBD2 (5 bases). Germline V gene data show CDR1 as SEHNR and CDR2 as FQNEAQ (reference sequence). The CDR3 runs 14 residues. The CDR3 DNA is TGTGCCAGCAGCATAGCGACTAGCACAGATACGCAGTATTTT. Translation: CASSIATSTDTQYF.

The chain couples TRBV7-9 to TRBJ1-2, with TRBD1 matching over 7 bases. The germline V gene has CDR1 SEHNR and CDR2 FQNEAQ (reference sequence). V trimming: 3 bases; J trimming: 3 bases; junction bases outside the gene matches: 4. The CDR3 contains 14 residues. The CDR3 nucleotides are TGTGCCAGCAGCTTGCAGGGGGATGACTATGGCTACACCTTC. Translation: CASSLQGDDYGYTF.

J is TRBJ1-2 and V is TRBV5-4; 10 bases line up with TRBD1. V was clipped by 4 bases and J by 4 bases; unmatched bases: 7. CDR3 length: 15 amino acids. Per the germline V gene, CDR1 is SGHNT and CDR2 is YYREEE (reference sequence). The CDR3 here is CASSHSGTGVYGYTF. In DNA, the CDR3 is TGTGCCAGCAGCCACTCTGGGACAGGGGTCTATGGCTACACCTTC.